This TCR beta chain is from a study of blood T cell repertoires in COVID-19. The CDR3 is 16 residues long. V lost 3 bases to trimming and J lost 1 base; unmatched junction nucleotides: 7. The germline V gene encodes CDR1 MNHEY and CDR2 SMNVEV (reference sequence). Clones were read by immunoSEQ multiplex PCR, and TCRdb kept only the in-frame ones, dropping some. The sample carries about 160,000 clones, approximately 90% recorded once. The clonotype was recovered from a woman in her fifties or sixties who had recovered from COVID-19. This chain links TRBV27 with TRBJ1-1; 8 bases agree with TRBD1. Sample: PBMCs or T cells enriched from blood (not recorded which). The CDR3 bases are TGTGCCAGCAGTTTGGGGTACAGGGGGACGAACACTGAAGCTTTCTTT. This codes for CASSLGYRGTNTEAFF.